This T cell receptor (beta chain) was profiled in a study of T cells in Graves' hyperthyroidism and ophthalmopathy. Study-level points and caveats: Model-based prediction identified ophthalmopathy a median around 6.5 months prior to its onset.

Looked up from germline, CDR1 is SEHNR and CDR2 is FQNEAQ (reference sequence). This CDR3 spans 15 amino acids. Trimming took 5 bases from V and 0 from J, leaving 11 bases between them. This clonotype appeared many times. The antigen remains undetermined. Exclusion of patients followed from uncontrolled infection, other autoimmune disease, pregnancy or lactation. What was amplified from RNA transcripts were TCR beta CDR3 regions. First-round RT-PCR of the TCR CDR3 relied on the HTBI primer set. TCRdb re-called the multiplex PCR reads through MiXCR, storing one row per CDR3 protein. Counted here are 200,000 or so distinct CDR3 sequences, about a sixth occurring once; the ten biggest clones make up roughly 49%.

Sequencing was done on a sample of blood. The chain employs TRBV7-9 and TRBJ2-1, with D maybe TRBD2 (7 bases). The sequence was obtained from a woman between 50 and 59 years old with Graves' hyperthyroidism. Here the CDR3 reads CASSPRGLSYNEQFF. Written as DNA, the CDR3 is TGTGCCAGCAGCCCGCGGGGGCTCTCCTACAATGAGCAGTTCTTC.